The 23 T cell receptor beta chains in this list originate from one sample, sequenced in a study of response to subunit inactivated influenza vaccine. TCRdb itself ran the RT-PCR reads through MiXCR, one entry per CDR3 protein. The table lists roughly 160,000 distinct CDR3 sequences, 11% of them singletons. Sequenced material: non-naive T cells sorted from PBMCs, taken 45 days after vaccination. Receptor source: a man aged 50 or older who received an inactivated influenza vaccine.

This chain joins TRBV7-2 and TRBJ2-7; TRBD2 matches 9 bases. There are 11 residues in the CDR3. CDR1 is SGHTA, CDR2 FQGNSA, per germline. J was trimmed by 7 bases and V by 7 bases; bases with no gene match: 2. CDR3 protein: CASTLAGEQYF. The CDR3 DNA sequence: TGTGCCAGCACCCTAGCGGGAGAGCAGTACTTC.

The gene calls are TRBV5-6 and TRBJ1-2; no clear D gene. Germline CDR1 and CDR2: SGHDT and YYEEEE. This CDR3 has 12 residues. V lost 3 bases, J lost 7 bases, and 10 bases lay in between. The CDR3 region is CASSSPRGGYTF. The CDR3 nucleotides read TGTGCCAGCAGCTCGCCTCGAGGTGGCTACACCTTC.

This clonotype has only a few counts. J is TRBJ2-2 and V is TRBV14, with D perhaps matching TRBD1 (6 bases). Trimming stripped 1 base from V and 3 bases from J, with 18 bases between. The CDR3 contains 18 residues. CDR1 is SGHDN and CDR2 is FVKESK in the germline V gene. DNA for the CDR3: TGTGCCAGCAGCCAAGTTTATGGACGGCAGGGGTACACCGGGGAGCTGTTTTTT. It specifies CASSQVYGRQGYTGELFF.

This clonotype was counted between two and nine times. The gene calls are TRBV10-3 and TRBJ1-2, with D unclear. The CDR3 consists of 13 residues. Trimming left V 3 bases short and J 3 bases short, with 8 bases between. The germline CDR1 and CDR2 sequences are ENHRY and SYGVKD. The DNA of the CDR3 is TGTGCCATCAGTGAAGCCCGGGACTATGGCTACACCTTC. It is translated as CAISEARDYGYTF.

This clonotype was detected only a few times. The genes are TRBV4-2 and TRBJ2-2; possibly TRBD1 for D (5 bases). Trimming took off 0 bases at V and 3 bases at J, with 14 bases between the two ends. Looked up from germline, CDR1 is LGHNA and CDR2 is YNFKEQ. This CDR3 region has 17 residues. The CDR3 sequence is CASSQDRNKGYTGELFF. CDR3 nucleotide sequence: TGTGCCAGCAGCCAAGACAGGAACAAGGGGTACACCGGGGAGCTGTTTTTT.

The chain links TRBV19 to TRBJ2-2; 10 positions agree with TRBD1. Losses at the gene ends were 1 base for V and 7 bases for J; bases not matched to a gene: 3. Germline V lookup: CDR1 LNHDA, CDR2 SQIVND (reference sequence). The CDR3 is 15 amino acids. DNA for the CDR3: TGTGCCAGTAGTATAGTGGGACAGGGGTTCGGGGAGCTGTTTTTT. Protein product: CASSIVGQGFGELFF. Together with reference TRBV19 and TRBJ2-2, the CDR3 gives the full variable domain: DGGITQSPKYLFRKEGQNVTLSCEQNLNHDAMYWYRQDPGQGLRLIYYSQIVNDFQKGDIAEGYSVSREKKESFPLTVTSAQKNPTAFYLCASSIVGQGFGELFFGEGSRLTVL.

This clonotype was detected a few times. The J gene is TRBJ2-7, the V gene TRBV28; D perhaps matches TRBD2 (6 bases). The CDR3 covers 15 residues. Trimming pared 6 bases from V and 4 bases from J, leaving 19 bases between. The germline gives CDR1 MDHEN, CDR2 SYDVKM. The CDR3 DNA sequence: TGTGCCAGCAGCCTTCAGCAGGCGCGGGATTACGAGCAGTACTTC. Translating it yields CASSLQQARDYEQYF.

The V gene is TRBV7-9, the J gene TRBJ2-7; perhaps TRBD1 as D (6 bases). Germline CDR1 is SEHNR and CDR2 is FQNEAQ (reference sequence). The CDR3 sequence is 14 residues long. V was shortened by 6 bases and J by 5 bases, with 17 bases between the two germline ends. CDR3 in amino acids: CASSKGQGVNEQYF. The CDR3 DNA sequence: TGTGCCAGCAGTAAGGGACAAGGAGTAAACGAGCAGTACTTC.

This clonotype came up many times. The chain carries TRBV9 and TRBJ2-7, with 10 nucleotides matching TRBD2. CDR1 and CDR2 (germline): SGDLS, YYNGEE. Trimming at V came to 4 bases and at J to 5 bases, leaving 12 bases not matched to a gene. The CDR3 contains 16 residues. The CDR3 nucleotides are TGTGCCAGCAGCACCTCCGGGACTAGCGCAGTCCACGAGCAGTACTTC. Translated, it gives CASSTSGTSAVHEQYF.

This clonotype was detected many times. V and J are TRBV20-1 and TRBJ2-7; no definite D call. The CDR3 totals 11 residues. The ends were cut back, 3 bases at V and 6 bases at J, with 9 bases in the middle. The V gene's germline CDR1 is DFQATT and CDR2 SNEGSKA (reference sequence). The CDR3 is CSASSPAEQYF. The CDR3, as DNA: TGCAGTGCTAGTTCGCCAGCCGAGCAGTACTTC.

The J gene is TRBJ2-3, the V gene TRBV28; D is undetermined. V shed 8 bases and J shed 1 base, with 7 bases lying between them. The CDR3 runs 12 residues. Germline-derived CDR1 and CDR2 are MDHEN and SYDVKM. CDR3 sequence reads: CASQSGTDTQYF. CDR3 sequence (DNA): TGTGCCAGCCAGAGCGGCACAGATACGCAGTATTTT.

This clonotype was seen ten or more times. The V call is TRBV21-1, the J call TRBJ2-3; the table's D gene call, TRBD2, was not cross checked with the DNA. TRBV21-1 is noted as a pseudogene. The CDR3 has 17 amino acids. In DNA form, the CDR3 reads TGTGCCAGCAGCACCCCCGGGACTAGCAGTAGCACAGATACGCAGTATTTT. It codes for CASSTPGTSSSTDTQYF.

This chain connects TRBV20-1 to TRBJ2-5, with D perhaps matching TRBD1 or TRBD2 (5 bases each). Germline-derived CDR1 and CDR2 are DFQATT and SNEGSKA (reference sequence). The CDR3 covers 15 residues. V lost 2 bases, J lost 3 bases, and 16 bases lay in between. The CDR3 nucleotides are TGCAGTGCTAGACCATCCGGGACGGGGAAAGAGACCCAGTACTTC. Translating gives CSARPSGTGKETQYF.

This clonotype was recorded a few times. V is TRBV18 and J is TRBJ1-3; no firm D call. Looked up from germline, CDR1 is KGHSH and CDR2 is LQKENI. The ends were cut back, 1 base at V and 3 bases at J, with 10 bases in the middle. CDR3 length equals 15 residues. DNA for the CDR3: TGTGCCAGCTCACCACGTCGGGGAGATGGAAACACCATATATTTT. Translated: CASSPRRGDGNTIYF.

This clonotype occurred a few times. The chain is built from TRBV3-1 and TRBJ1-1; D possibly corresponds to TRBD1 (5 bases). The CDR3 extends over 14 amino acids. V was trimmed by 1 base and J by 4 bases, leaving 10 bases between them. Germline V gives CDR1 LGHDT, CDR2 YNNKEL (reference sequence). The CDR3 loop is CASSQVLGVTEAFF. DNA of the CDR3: TGTGCCAGCAGCCAAGTTTTAGGGGTCACTGAAGCTTTCTTT.

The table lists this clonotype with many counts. CDR3 in amino acids: CASSFNPGDRGTGELFF. CDR3 nucleotides: TGTGCCAGCAGCTTTAACCCCGGCGACAGGGGAACCGGGGAGCTGTTTTTT. The chain joins TRBV9 to TRBJ2-2; 8 bases are shared with TRBD1. The CDR3 consists of 17 residues. Germline trimming cut 4 bases from V and 5 bases from J; bases unmatched to any gene: 13. Germline V gene data show CDR1 as SGDLS and CDR2 as YYNGEE.

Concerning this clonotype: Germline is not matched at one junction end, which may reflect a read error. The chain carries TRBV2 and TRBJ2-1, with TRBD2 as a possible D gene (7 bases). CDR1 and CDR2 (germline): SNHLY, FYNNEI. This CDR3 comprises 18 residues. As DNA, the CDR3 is TGTACCAGCAGTTTTGTGGCGCGGGGGCCCTACAAACGCAATGAGCAGTTCTTC. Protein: CTSSFVARGPYKRNEQFF.

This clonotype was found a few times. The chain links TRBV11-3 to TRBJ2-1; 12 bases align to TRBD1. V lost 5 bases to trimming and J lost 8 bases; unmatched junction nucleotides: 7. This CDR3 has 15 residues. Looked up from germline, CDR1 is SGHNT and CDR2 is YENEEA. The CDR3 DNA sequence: TGTGCCAGCAGCACCCGGGACAGGGGGCCCGATGAGCAGTTCTTC. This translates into CASSTRDRGPDEQFF.

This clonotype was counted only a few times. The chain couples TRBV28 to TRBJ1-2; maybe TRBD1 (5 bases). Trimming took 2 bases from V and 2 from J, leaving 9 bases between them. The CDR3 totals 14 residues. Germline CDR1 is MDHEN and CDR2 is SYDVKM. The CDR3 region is CASSLVGANYGYTF. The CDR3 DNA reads TGTGCCAGCAGTTTAGTCGGGGCAAACTATGGCTACACCTTC.

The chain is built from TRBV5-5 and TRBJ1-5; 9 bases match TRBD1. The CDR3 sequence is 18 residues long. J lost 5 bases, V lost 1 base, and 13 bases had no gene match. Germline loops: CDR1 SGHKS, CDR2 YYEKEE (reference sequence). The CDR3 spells CASSLPGTGLGTYQPQHF. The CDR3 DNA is TGTGCCAGCAGCTTGCCGGGGACAGGGTTGGGAACTTATCAGCCCCAGCATTTT.

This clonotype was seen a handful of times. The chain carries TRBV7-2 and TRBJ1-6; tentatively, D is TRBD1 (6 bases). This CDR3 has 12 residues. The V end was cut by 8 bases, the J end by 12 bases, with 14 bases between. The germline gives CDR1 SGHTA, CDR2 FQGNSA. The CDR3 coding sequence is TGTGCCAGCGGGATGCAGGGGTTACCCCTCCACTTT. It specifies CASGMQGLPLHF.

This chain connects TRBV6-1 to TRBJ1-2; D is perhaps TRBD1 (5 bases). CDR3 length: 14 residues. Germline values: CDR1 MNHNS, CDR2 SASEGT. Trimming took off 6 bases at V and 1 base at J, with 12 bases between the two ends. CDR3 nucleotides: TGTGCCAGCAGACAACCAGGGCGTAACTATGGCTACACCTTC. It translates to CASRQPGRNYGYTF.

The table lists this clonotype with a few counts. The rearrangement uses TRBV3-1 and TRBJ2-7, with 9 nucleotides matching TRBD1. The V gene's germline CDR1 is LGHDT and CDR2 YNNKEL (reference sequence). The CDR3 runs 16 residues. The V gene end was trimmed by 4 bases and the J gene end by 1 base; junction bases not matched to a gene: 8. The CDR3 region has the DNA TGTGCCAGCAGCCGAGAGCCGGGACAGGGTTCCTACGAGCAGTACTTC. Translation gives CASSREPGQGSYEQYF.